This TCR beta chain comes out of a study of identical twins. Study-wide results and limits: Conclusions rested on cross-sectional statistics rather than following the same donors. Insertion counts were lower in abundant cord blood beta clonotypes, a trend that memory repertoires did not show. Twins shared beta out-of-frame sequences in excess, but this excess was weaker.

Comment on this clonotype: Antigen: not known.

The authors used template switching to add a universal primer site and gave cDNA unique molecular identifiers. MiXCR was run by TCRdb on the 5' RACE reads, yielding one entry per CDR3 protein. The table has about 500,000 distinct CDR3 sequences, around 15% seen once. The germline CDR1 and CDR2 sequences are MNHEY and SMNVEV (reference sequence). This CDR3 has 12 amino acids. V lost 4 bases, J lost 7 bases, and 7 bases lay in between. The same data also went into a second study, on yellow fever vaccine responses in identical twins.

The rearrangement uses TRBV27 and TRBJ2-2; no clear D gene. The clonotype was recovered from a young woman in good health. Specimen: CD4+ T cells sorted from blood. The CDR3 sequence: CASSSGRGELFF. As DNA, the CDR3 is TGTGCCAGCAGTTCCGGACGCGGGGAGCTGTTTTTT.